What follows describes a single T cell receptor (beta chain). The data derive from a study of cytomegalovirus exposure and HLA in healthy donors. Amplification used 60 Vbeta primers and 13 Jbeta primers. Measured with immunoSEQ multiplex PCR; TCRdb has only the in-frame clones, and not every one. The table shows some 140,000 clones, with around 80% occurring only once. V lost 3 bases, J lost 1 base, and 12 bases lay in between. CDR1 is MNHEY, CDR2 SMNVEV, per germline (reference sequence). The CDR3 covers 15 residues. This receptor was obtained from a woman in her forties or fifties in good health and CMV-seropositive. The chain links TRBV27 to TRBJ1-2, with no clear D. The sequenced sample consisted of PBMCs. The CDR3 sequence is CASSFRQPFNYGYTF. DNA for the CDR3: TGTGCCAGCAGTTTTCGACAACCGTTTAACTATGGCTACACCTTC.